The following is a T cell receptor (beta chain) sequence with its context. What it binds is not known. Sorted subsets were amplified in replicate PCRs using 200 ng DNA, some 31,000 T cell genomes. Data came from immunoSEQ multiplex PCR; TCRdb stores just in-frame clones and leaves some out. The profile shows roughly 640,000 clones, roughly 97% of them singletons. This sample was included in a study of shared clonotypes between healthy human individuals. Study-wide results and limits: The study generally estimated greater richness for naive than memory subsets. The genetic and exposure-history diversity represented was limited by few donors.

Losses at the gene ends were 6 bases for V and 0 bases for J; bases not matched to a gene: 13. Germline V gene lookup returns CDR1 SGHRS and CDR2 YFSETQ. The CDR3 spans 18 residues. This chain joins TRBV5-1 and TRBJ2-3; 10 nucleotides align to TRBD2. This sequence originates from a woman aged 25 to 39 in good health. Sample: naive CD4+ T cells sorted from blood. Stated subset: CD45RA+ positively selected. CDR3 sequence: CASTLTSGPNPSTDTQYF. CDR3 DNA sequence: TGCGCCAGCACCCTGACTAGCGGGCCGAACCCTAGCACAGATACGCAGTATTTT.